Following are 32 T cell receptor beta chains from one sample sequenced in a study of cytomegalovirus exposure and HLA in healthy donors. Researchers ran the PCR with 60 Vbeta and 13 Jbeta primers. Produced via immunoSEQ multiplex PCR; TCRdb's table is partial and in-frame only. Of about 200,000 clones listed, about nine tenths were seen once; the top ten hold more than 1%. Material: PBMCs. These receptors all stem from a boy under 10 years old in good health and CMV-seronegative.

This chain links TRBV18 with TRBJ2-7; 9 nucleotides align to TRBD1. J gave up 3 bases and V 4 bases, and 7 bases lay outside the gene matches. The CDR3 extends over 15 amino acids. Germline assignment: CDR1 KGHSH and CDR2 LQKENI. CDR3 sequence reads: CASSQGQGLSYEQYF. In DNA, the CDR3 is TGTGCCAGCTCACAGGGACAGGGATTGAGCTACGAGCAGTACTTC.

The rearrangement joins TRBV4-1 to TRBJ2-5, with a possible D match to TRBD1 (5 bases). Trimming took off 2 bases at V and 11 bases at J, with 15 bases between the two ends. Germline V gene lookup returns CDR1 MGHRA and CDR2 YSYEKL. The CDR3 is made up of 13 amino acids. CDR3 nucleotides: TGCGCCAGCAGCCAATTAGGGGCAGTAACGCAGTACTTC. This gives the protein CASSQLGAVTQYF.

The CDR3 sequence is CASSPTRTGGEQYF. Here the CDR3 DNA reads TGTGCCAGCAGCCCCACCCGGACAGGTGGCGAGCAGTACTTC. The rearrangement uses TRBV7-9 and TRBJ2-7; 7 bases map to TRBD1. The CDR3 runs to 14 residues. J was trimmed by 6 bases and V by 5 bases; bases with no gene match: 10. The germline gives CDR1 SEHNR, CDR2 FQNEAQ (reference sequence).

V and J are TRBV9 and TRBJ2-7, with unresolved D. From germline, CDR1 is SGDLS and CDR2 YYNGEE. The CDR3 has 13 residues. V lost 0 bases and J lost 5, with 9 bases in between. Here the CDR3 reads CASSVAAGNEQYF. In nucleotides, the CDR3 is TGTGCCAGCAGCGTAGCGGCAGGTAACGAGCAGTACTTC.

The V gene is TRBV27, the J gene TRBJ1-1, with a possible D match to TRBD1 (5 bases). V was trimmed by 6 bases and J by 7 bases, leaving 18 bases between them. Germline lookup yields CDR1 MNHEY and CDR2 SMNVEV (reference sequence). CDR3 length: 14 residues. The CDR3 here is CASRGLGPAGEAFF. As DNA, the CDR3 is TGTGCCAGCAGAGGTTTGGGGCCGGCAGGTGAAGCTTTCTTT.

The rearrangement links TRBV27 to TRBJ2-7; 7 nucleotides line up with TRBD1. The CDR3 is made up of 17 amino acids. With V trimmed by 1 base and J by 2 bases, 11 bases remained unmatched. Germline values: CDR1 MNHEY, CDR2 SMNVEV (reference sequence). CDR3 amino acids: CASSLLGDRAPPYEQYF. CDR3 DNA sequence: TGTGCCAGCAGTTTATTAGGTGACAGGGCCCCCCCCTACGAGCAGTACTTC.

The chain recombines TRBV28 with TRBJ2-1, with TRBD2 identical over 11 bases. The CDR3 runs to 15 residues. Germline CDR1 reads MDHEN; CDR2 reads SYDVKM. V trimming: 6 bases; J trimming: 0 bases; junction bases outside the gene matches: 1. The CDR3 region is CASSLAGGSYNEQFF. CDR3 coding DNA: TGTGCCAGCAGCCTAGCGGGAGGCTCCTACAATGAGCAGTTCTTC.

V is TRBV19 and J is TRBJ1-3, with D possibly TRBD1 on 6 matching bases. Trimming stripped 8 bases from V and 0 bases from J, with 14 bases between. CDR1 and CDR2 (germline): LNHDA, SQIVND (reference sequence). This CDR3 contains 15 residues. CDR3 nucleotide sequence: TGTGCCAGTCTGGACAGTCGGAGCTCTGGAAACACCATATATTTT. This sequence encodes CASLDSRSSGNTIYF.

The chain combines TRBV11-3 with TRBJ2-1, with 11 bases matching TRBD2. Per germline, CDR1 SGHNT and CDR2 YENEEA. The CDR3 runs 15 residues. The junction had 7 bases not matched to a gene; V was cut back by 5 bases and J by 7 bases. The CDR3 spells CASSQTSGSENEQFF. The CDR3 DNA follows: TGTGCCAGCAGCCAAACTAGCGGGAGTGAGAATGAGCAGTTCTTC.

The DNA for the CDR3 is TGTGCCAGCAGCGTAGCTGTAGTCAGCACAGATACGCAGTATTTT. Its protein is CASSVAVVSTDTQYF. The V call is TRBV9, the J call TRBJ2-3, with D unresolved. Germline assignment: CDR1 SGDLS and CDR2 YYNGEE. CDR3 length equals 15 residues. Trimming removed 0 bases at V and 0 bases at J, with 8 bases between.

The V call is TRBV6-1, the J call TRBJ1-4, with 7 bases matching TRBD1. V dropped 1 base and J dropped 5; count of bases not matched to a gene: 10. This CDR3 is 17 amino acids long. Germline values: CDR1 MNHNS, CDR2 SASEGT. CDR3 in amino acids: CASSEGPHRGSNEKLFF. The CDR3 DNA is TGTGCCAGCAGTGAAGGCCCCCACAGGGGCTCAAATGAAAAACTGTTTTTT.

This chain uses TRBV11-2 with TRBJ2-5; no firm D call. CDR1 and CDR2 from the germline V gene are SGHAT and FQNNGV. The CDR3 covers 14 residues. V was trimmed by 1 base and J by 5 bases, leaving 11 bases between them. The CDR3 is CASSLVRPFETQYF. The CDR3 bases are TGTGCCAGCAGCTTAGTTCGTCCGTTCGAGACCCAGTACTTC.

This clone appeared a single time. The V call is TRBV5-6, the J call TRBJ2-1; TRBD2 is a possible D gene (6 bases). The V and J ends lost 1 base and 3 bases respectively, with 14 bases between them. The CDR3 covers 16 residues. CDR1 SGHDT and CDR2 YYEEEE come from the germline V gene. The CDR3 here is CASSLTKGLHYNEQFF. CDR3 sequence (DNA): TGTGCCAGCAGCTTGACGAAAGGACTACACTACAATGAGCAGTTCTTC.

This chain joins TRBV5-1 and TRBJ2-1; D perhaps matches TRBD2 (6 bases). Germline loops: CDR1 SGHRS, CDR2 YFSETQ. With 0 bases removed from V and 2 bases from J, the gap between germline ends came to 9 bases. This CDR3 contains 15 residues. The CDR3 here is CASSLGAGAYNEQFF. The CDR3 DNA reads TGCGCCAGCAGCTTGGGAGCGGGCGCCTACAATGAGCAGTTCTTC.

This clone has only one observation. The chain uses TRBV28 and TRBJ1-2; D is uncertain. The CDR3 contains 15 residues. Germline V gives CDR1 MDHEN, CDR2 SYDVKM. With 5 bases removed from V and 0 bases from J, the gap between germline ends came to 13 bases. CDR3 sequence reads: CASSPLTPSNYGYTF. The CDR3 nucleotides are TGTGCCAGCAGTCCCCTGACACCGTCTAACTATGGCTACACCTTC.

The chain links TRBV19 to TRBJ2-5, with TRBD2 as a possible D gene (5 bases). Germline CDR1 and CDR2: LNHDA and SQIVND (reference sequence). The V end was cut by 4 bases, the J end by 2 bases, with 8 bases between. The CDR3 covers 13 residues. CDR3 nucleotide sequence: TGTGCCAGTAGTACACGGGGTCAAGAGACCCAGTACTTC. Protein product: CASSTRGQETQYF.

This rearrangement joins TRBV19 to TRBJ2-7; 8 bases are a match to TRBD1. The CDR3 loop spans 16 amino acids. The V segment lost 6 bases and the J segment 2 bases; nucleotides outside the gene matches: 12. Looked up from germline, CDR1 is LNHDA and CDR2 is SQIVND (reference sequence). CDR3 protein: CASSIQTGTGTYEQYF. CDR3 DNA sequence: TGTGCCAGTAGCATTCAGACCGGGACAGGAACCTACGAGCAGTACTTC.

The chain uses TRBV28 and TRBJ1-5, with a possible D match to TRBD1 (5 bases). Trimming left V 2 bases short and J 7 bases short, with 6 bases between. Germline V gene lookup returns CDR1 MDHEN and CDR2 SYDVKM. The CDR3 runs 12 residues. CDR3 protein: CASSLQGQPQHF. Written as DNA, the CDR3 is TGTGCCAGCAGTTTACAGGGCCAGCCCCAGCATTTT. Supplemented by reference TRBV28 and TRBJ1-5, the full variable domain reads DVKVTQSSRYLVKRTGEKVFLECVQDMDHENMFWYRQDPGLGLRLIYFSYDVKMKEKGDIPEGYSVSREKKERFSLILESASTNQTSMYLCASSLQGQPQHFGDGTRLSIL.

This clone appeared a single time. This chain uses TRBV7-2 with TRBJ2-3, with 9 positions matching TRBD2. This CDR3 is built from 15 residues. Germline lookup yields CDR1 SGHTA and CDR2 FQGNSA. The junction had 4 bases not matched to a gene; V was cut back by 6 bases and J by 0 bases. CDR3 coding DNA: TGTGCCAGCAGAAAAGCGGGGGGAAGCACAGATACGCAGTATTTT. It translates to CASRKAGGSTDTQYF. The full variable domain, with the rest looked up from reference TRBV7-2 and TRBJ2-3, is GAGVSQSPSNKVTEKGKDVELRCDPISGHTALYWYRQSLGQGLEFLIYFQGNSAPDKSGLPSDRFSAERTGGSVSTLTIQRTQQEDSAVYLCASRKAGGSTDTQYFGPGTRLTVL.

The chain is built from TRBV27 and TRBJ2-7; TRBD2 matches 7 bases. The V segment lost 2 bases and the J segment 1 base; nucleotides outside the gene matches: 5. In germline, CDR1 is MNHEY, CDR2 SMNVEV (reference sequence). The CDR3 is 15 residues long. DNA for the CDR3: TGTGCCAGCAGTTTAGGGGTTAGCGGGTCCTACGAGCAGTACTTC. This gives the protein CASSLGVSGSYEQYF.

The chain links TRBV29-1 to TRBJ2-7; 11 bases align to TRBD2. Germline assignment: CDR1 SQVTM and CDR2 ANQGSEA. The CDR3 consists of 16 residues. V was pared by 4 bases and J by 1 base, with 9 bases of the junction left unmatched. The CDR3: CSVGGGLAAGSYEQYF. The CDR3 DNA is TGCAGCGTTGGGGGGGGACTAGCGGCCGGTTCCTACGAGCAGTACTTC.

The sample holds a few counts of this clone. J is TRBJ1-1 and V is TRBV5-1; D call uncertain. Germline V gene lookup returns CDR1 SGHRS and CDR2 YFSETQ. The CDR3 covers 14 residues. The V end lost 0 bases, the J end lost 3 bases, and 9 bases lay between the germline ends. DNA of the CDR3: TGCGCCAGCAGCTTGGGGAGGCAGGACACTGAAGCTTTCTTT. It specifies CASSLGRQDTEAFF. The full variable domain, completed using reference TRBV5-1 and TRBJ1-1, is KAGVTQTPRYLIKTRGQQVTLSCSPISGHRSVSWYQQTPGQGLQFLFEYFSETQRNKGNFPGRFSGRQFSNSRSEMNVSTLELGDSALYLCASSLGRQDTEAFFGQGTRLTVV.

This chain links TRBV6-5 with TRBJ2-2; 9 bases line up with TRBD2. The germline V gene has CDR1 MNHEY and CDR2 SVGAGI. This CDR3 has 16 amino acids. Trimming removed 2 bases from V and 5 bases from J; junction bases left unmatched: 6. For the CDR3, the DNA is TGTGCCAGCAGTTACGCGGGGGGGAGTCTTACCGGGGAGCTGTTTTTT. This codes for CASSYAGGSLTGELFF.

J is TRBJ2-1 and V is TRBV2; TRBD2 matches at 7 bases. The V gene's germline CDR1 is SNHLY and CDR2 FYNNEI. The CDR3 is made up of 14 amino acids. J gave up 15 bases and V 1 base, and 12 bases lay outside the gene matches. The CDR3 protein is CASSEVVSTWGGFF. CDR3 nucleotide sequence: TGTGCCAGCAGTGAAGTTGTTTCTACCTGGGGGGGGTTCTTC.

The J gene is TRBJ2-7, the V gene TRBV7-9, with 11 nucleotides matching TRBD2. This CDR3 is built from 15 residues. The germline V gene encodes CDR1 SEHNR and CDR2 FQNEAQ (reference sequence). With V trimmed by 6 bases and J by 0 bases, 4 bases remained unmatched. CDR3 region: CASRGLAESSYEQYF. In DNA, the CDR3 is TGTGCCAGCAGGGGACTAGCGGAGAGCTCCTACGAGCAGTACTTC.

The chain's CDR3 is CASSVDASGGYEQYF. CDR3 coding DNA: TGTGCCAGCAGCGTAGACGCTAGCGGGGGGTACGAGCAGTACTTC. This rearrangement joins TRBV9 to TRBJ2-7; 11 bases are a match to TRBD2. The J segment lost 4 bases and the V segment lost 0 bases, leaving 3 bases of the junction unmatched. This CDR3 has 15 amino acids. Germline V gene sequence: CDR1 SGDLS, CDR2 YYNGEE.

The V call is TRBV5-1, the J call TRBJ1-5, with a tentative D call TRBD1 (5 bases). Germline V gives CDR1 SGHRS, CDR2 YFSETQ. V shed 1 base and J shed 7 bases, with 9 bases lying between them. The CDR3 covers 13 residues. The CDR3 loop is CASSLNGAQPQHF. In DNA, the CDR3 is TGCGCCAGCAGCTTGAATGGGGCCCAGCCCCAGCATTTT.

This sequence joins TRBV28 and TRBJ1-6; the D is unclear. The CDR3 runs 14 residues. V was pared by 4 bases and J by 6 bases, with 10 bases between. From germline, CDR1 is MDHEN and CDR2 SYDVKM. CDR3 loop: CASSSQLPNSPLHF. In DNA form, the CDR3 reads TGTGCCAGCAGTTCACAGCTACCTAATTCACCCCTCCACTTT. Combining the CDR3 with reference TRBV28 and TRBJ1-6 gives the whole variable domain DVKVTQSSRYLVKRTGEKVFLECVQDMDHENMFWYRQDPGLGLRLIYFSYDVKMKEKGDIPEGYSVSREKKERFSLILESASTNQTSMYLCASSSQLPNSPLHFGNGTRLTVT.

The chain links TRBV7-9 to TRBJ2-1, with D maybe TRBD1 (6 bases). The CDR3 runs 16 residues. Per the germline V gene, CDR1 is SEHNR and CDR2 is FQNEAQ (reference sequence). V lost 1 base and J 10 bases, leaving 20 bases between the germline ends. DNA for the CDR3: TGTGCCAGCAGCTTAGTTAATCTGGTTGACGGGACAGAGCAGTTCTTC. Translated, it gives CASSLVNLVDGTEQFF.

This chain links TRBV5-1 with TRBJ2-7; TRBD1 matches at 7 bases. Trimming removed 5 bases from V and 4 bases from J; junction bases left unmatched: 12. This CDR3 spans 15 amino acids. Germline V lookup: CDR1 SGHRS, CDR2 YFSETQ. The CDR3 here is CASSSGGAGGYEQYF. Written as DNA, the CDR3 is TGCGCCAGCAGTTCAGGAGGTGCAGGGGGATACGAGCAGTACTTC. Variable domain in full (rest from reference TRBV5-1 and TRBJ2-7): KAGVTQTPRYLIKTRGQQVTLSCSPISGHRSVSWYQQTPGQGLQFLFEYFSETQRNKGNFPGRFSGRQFSNSRSEMNVSTLELGDSALYLCASSSGGAGGYEQYFGPGTRLTVT.

The chain couples TRBV5-8 to TRBJ2-3, with 7 bases matching TRBD2. Germline assignment: CDR1 SGHTS and CDR2 YDEGEE. Trimming at V came to 0 bases and at J to 5 bases, leaving 0 bases not matched to a gene. CDR3 length equals 13 residues. Here the CDR3 reads CASSLERGDTQYF. In DNA form, the CDR3 reads TGTGCCAGCAGCTTGGAGCGGGGAGATACGCAGTATTTT.

The gene calls are TRBV6-6 and TRBJ2-7; tentative D call: TRBD2 (6 bases). CDR1 and CDR2 from the germline V gene are MNHNY and SVGAGI (reference sequence). This CDR3 is 15 amino acids long. Trimming left V 2 bases short and J 2 bases short, with 13 bases between. The CDR3 spells CASSYPGTATYEQYF. CDR3 nucleotides: TGTGCCAGCAGTTACCCCGGGACTGCAACCTACGAGCAGTACTTC.